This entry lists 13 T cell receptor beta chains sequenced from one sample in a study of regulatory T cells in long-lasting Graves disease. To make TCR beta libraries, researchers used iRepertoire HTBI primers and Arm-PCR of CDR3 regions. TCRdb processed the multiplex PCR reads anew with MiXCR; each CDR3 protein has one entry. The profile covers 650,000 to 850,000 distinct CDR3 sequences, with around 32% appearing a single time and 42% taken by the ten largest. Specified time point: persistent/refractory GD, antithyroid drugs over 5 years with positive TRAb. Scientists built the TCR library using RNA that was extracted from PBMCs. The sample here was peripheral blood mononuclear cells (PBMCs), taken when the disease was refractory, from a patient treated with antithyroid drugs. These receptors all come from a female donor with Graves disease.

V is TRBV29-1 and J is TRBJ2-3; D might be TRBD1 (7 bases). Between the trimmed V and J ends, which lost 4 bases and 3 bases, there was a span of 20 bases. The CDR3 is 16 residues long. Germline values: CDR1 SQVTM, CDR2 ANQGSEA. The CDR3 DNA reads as TGCAGCGTTGGTCCTCAGGGGGGAAGGAAAACAGATACGCAGTATTTT. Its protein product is CSVGPQGGRKTDTQYF.

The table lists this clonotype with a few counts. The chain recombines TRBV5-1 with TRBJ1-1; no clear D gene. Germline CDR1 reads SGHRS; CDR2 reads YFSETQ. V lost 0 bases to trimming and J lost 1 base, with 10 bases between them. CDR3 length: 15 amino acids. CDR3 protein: CASSLGQVENTEAFF. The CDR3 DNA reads TGCGCCAGCAGCTTGGGCCAGGTCGAGAACACTGAAGCTTTCTTT.

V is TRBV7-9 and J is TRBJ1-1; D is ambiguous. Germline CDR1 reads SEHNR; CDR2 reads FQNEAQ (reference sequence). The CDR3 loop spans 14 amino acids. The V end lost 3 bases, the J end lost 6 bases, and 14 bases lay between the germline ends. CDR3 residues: CASSFHSSPSEAFF. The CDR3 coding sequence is TGTGCCAGCAGCTTCCACAGCAGCCCGTCTGAAGCTTTCTTT.

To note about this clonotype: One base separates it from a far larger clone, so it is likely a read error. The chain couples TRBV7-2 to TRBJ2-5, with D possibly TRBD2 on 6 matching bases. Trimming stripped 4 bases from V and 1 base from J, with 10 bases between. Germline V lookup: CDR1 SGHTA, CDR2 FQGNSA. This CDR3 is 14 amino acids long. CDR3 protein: CASSSGLLQETQYF. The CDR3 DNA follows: TGTGCCAGCAGCTCGGGACTCCTCCAAGAGACCCAGTACTTC.

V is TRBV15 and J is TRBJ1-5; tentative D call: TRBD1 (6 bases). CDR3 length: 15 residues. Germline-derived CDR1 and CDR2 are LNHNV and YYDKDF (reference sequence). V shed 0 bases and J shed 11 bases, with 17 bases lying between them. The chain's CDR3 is CATSRDGTPRVAQHF. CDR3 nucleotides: TGTGCCACCAGCAGAGACGGGACACCGCGGGTGGCCCAGCATTTT.

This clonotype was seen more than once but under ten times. This chain's CDR3 is CASSPDSDYGYTF. The CDR3 DNA reads TGCGCCAGCAGCCCAGACTCAGACTATGGCTACACCTTC. The V gene is TRBV5-1, the J gene TRBJ1-2; D not resolved. Germline V gene data show CDR1 as SGHRS and CDR2 as YFSETQ. Trimming stripped 4 bases from V and 3 bases from J, with 10 bases between. This CDR3 comprises 13 residues.

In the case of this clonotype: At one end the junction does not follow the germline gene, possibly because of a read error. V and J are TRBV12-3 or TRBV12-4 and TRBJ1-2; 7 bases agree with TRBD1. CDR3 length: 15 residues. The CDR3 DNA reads TGTGCCAGCAGTTTGGGCCCTACAGGGGACTATGGCTACGCCTTC. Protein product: CASSLGPTGDYGYAF.

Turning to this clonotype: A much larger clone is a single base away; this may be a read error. The CDR3 is CASSGGVMEWNNNNSPLHF. DNA for the CDR3: TGTGCCAGCAGTGGTGGCGTTATGGAGTGGAACAACAATAATTCACCCCTCCACTTT. The V and J genes are TRBV11-2 and TRBJ1-6, with D unclear. With 6 bases removed from V and 5 bases from J, the gap between germline ends came to 26 bases. Germline V CDR1 and CDR2: SGHAT, FQNNGV. The CDR3 consists of 19 residues.

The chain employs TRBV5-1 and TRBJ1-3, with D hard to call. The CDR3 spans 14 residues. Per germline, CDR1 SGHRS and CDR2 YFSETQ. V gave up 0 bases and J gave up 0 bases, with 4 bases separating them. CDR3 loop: CASSLEHSGNTIYF. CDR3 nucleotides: TGCGCCAGCAGCTTGGAGCACTCTGGAAACACCATATATTTT.

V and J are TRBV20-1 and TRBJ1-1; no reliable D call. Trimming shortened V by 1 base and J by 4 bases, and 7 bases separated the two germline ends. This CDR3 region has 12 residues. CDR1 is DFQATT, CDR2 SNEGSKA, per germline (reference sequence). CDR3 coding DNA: TGCAGTGCTAGAGGGGATGGCACTGAAGCTTTCTTT. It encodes CSARGDGTEAFF.

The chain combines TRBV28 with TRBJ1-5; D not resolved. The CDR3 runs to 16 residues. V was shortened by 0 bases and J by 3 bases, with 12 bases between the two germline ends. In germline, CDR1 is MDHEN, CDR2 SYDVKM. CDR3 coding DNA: TGTGCCAGCAGTTTATGGGGTCCAGGTACCAATCAGCCCCAGCATTTT. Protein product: CASSLWGPGTNQPQHF. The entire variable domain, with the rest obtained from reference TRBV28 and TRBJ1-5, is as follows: DVKVTQSSRYLVKRTGEKVFLECVQDMDHENMFWYRQDPGLGLRLIYFSYDVKMKEKGDIPEGYSVSREKKERFSLILESASTNQTSMYLCASSLWGPGTNQPQHFGDGTRLSIL.

In DNA form, the CDR3 reads TGTGCCAGCAGTTACTCGATGTACGGCCAAAACATTCAGTACTTC. It is translated as CASSYSMYGQNIQYF. The chain couples TRBV6-6 to TRBJ2-4; D not resolved. CDR1 and CDR2 from the germline V gene are MNHNY and SVGAGI (reference sequence). Between the trimmed V and J ends, which lost 0 bases and 5 bases, there was a span of 11 bases. The CDR3 length is 15 residues.

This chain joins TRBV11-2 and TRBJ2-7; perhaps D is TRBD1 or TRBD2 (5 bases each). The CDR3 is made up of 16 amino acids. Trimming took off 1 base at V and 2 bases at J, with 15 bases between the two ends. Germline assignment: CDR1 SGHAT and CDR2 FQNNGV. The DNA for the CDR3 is TGTGCCAGCAGCTTAGGGGCCGGGACGTTCGCCTACGAGCAGTACTTC. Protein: CASSLGAGTFAYEQYF. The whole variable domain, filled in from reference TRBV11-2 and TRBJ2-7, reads EAGVAQSPRYKIIEKRQSVAFWCNPISGHATLYWYQQILGQGPKLLIQFQNNGVVDDSQLPKDRFSAERLKGVDSTLKIQPAKLEDSAVYLCASSLGAGTFAYEQYFGPGTRLTVT.